In its sample, the clone carrying this T cell receptor (beta chain) was seen many times. Thyroid surgery had not been preceded by any treatment in any patient. The sample belongs to a study of metastatic and nonmetastatic thyroid tumors. Background on the study: Across peripheral blood and tumor or nodule tissue samples taken from malignant and benign thyroid patients, the repertoires were compared with one another.

Germline assignment: CDR1 MNHEY and CDR2 SVGAGI. CDR3 size: 16 residues. V was cut by 0 bases and J by 2 bases, with 12 bases left in between. TCRdb called clones again from the PCR reads with MiXCR. The sample lists about 22,000 clones; 18% were seen once. Sequences were obtained from adjacent normal tissue. The J gene is TRBJ2-3, the V gene TRBV6-5; tentative D call: TRBD2 (6 bases). The TCR originated in a male donor with papillary thyroid cancer or a benign thyroid nodule (not recorded which). Some clones in this sample may be carry-over from other donors' samples. The chain's CDR3 is CASSYSGGSPTDTQYF. As DNA, the CDR3 is TGTGCCAGCAGTTACTCGGGGGGAAGCCCCACAGATACGCAGTATTTT.